Listed here are 27 T cell receptor beta chains from one sample, sequenced in a study of control samples from healthy donors and cancer patients. Method: immunoSEQ multiplex PCR; TCRdb's copy keeps in-frame clones and lacks some. The top ten hold roughly 5% of the sample, which has just over 80,000 clones, around 94% seen once. Sequencing used blood. These receptors came from a woman between 18 and 30 years old in good health.

This chain connects TRBV27 to TRBJ2-7, with D possibly being TRBD1 or TRBD2 (5 bases each). V was clipped by 7 bases and J by 0 bases, with 16 bases between them. Germline V gene sequence: CDR1 MNHEY, CDR2 SMNVEV (reference sequence). This CDR3 comprises 15 residues. Here the CDR3 reads CASTGPTGGSYEQYF. The CDR3 DNA reads TGTGCCAGCACCGGACCGACTGGGGGCTCCTACGAGCAGTACTTC.

This rearrangement joins TRBV10-1 to TRBJ1-4, with TRBD1 matching over 10 bases. The CDR3 covers 15 residues. V was clipped by 7 bases and J by 5 bases; unmatched bases: 7. In germline, CDR1 is WNHNN, CDR2 SYGVQD (reference sequence). The CDR3 here is CASNLTGGKNEKLFF. In nucleotides, the CDR3 is TGCGCCAGCAATTTGACAGGGGGCAAGAATGAAAAACTGTTTTTT.

V usage is TRBV12-3 or TRBV12-4 and J usage is TRBJ2-7; 10 nucleotides agree with TRBD1. The CDR3 totals 13 residues. The V gene end was trimmed by 9 bases and the J gene end by 4 bases; junction bases not matched to a gene: 6. The CDR3 bases are TGTGCCAGTACCGGGACAGGGGTGTACGAGCAGTACTTC. Amino acids: CASTGTGVYEQYF.

V gene TRBV28 combines with J gene TRBJ2-2; 7 nucleotides match TRBD2. The length of the CDR3 is 17 residues. Looked up from germline, CDR1 is MDHEN and CDR2 is SYDVKM. V lost 3 bases and J lost 3; bases outside the gene matches: 10. CDR3 DNA sequence: TGTGCCAGCAGTTTTTTTAAGGGGAGGGCCCACACCGGGGAGCTGTTTTTT. Its translation is CASSFFKGRAHTGELFF.

V is TRBV10-2 and J is TRBJ2-7, with 10 nucleotides matching TRBD1. The CDR3 is made up of 15 amino acids. J gave up 5 bases and V 3 bases, and 7 bases lay outside the gene matches. The germline gives CDR1 WSHSY, CDR2 SAAADI. The CDR3 bases are TGCGCCAGCAGTGACGCCGGGACAGGGGAACACGAGCAGTACTTC. Translating gives CASSDAGTGEHEQYF.

The chain links TRBV3-1 (or the pseudogene TRBV3-2) to TRBJ2-7; possibly TRBD1 for D (5 bases). There are 14 residues in the CDR3. The ends were cut back, 4 bases at V and 2 bases at J, with 12 bases in the middle. Germline CDR1 is LGHDT and CDR2 is YNNKEL (reference sequence). CDR3 protein: CASSLGASAYEQYF. The CDR3 region has the DNA TGTGCCAGCAGCCTAGGGGCCTCGGCCTACGAGCAGTACTTC.

The chain recombines TRBV15 with TRBJ1-2; 7 bases agree with TRBD1. Germline V gene lookup returns CDR1 LNHNV and CDR2 YYDKDF (reference sequence). J lost 7 bases, V lost 2 bases, and 7 bases had no gene match. The CDR3 is 14 amino acids. The CDR3 bases are TGTGCCACCAGCAGATTAACCGGGACAGTTGGCTACACCTTC. Residues: CATSRLTGTVGYTF.

This chain uses TRBV28 with TRBJ2-3, with D possibly TRBD2 on 6 matching bases. Trimming cost V 4 bases and J 2 bases, with 13 bases left between them. The CDR3 loop spans 15 amino acids. Germline lookup yields CDR1 MDHEN and CDR2 SYDVKM. CDR3 nucleotides: TGTGCCAGCAGTTCTACCGGGACTTTCACAGATACGCAGTATTTT. It codes for CASSSTGTFTDTQYF.

The chain combines TRBV20-1 with TRBJ1-1; D is perhaps TRBD1 (5 bases). Looked up from germline, CDR1 is DFQATT and CDR2 is SNEGSKA (reference sequence). V was shortened by 3 bases and J by 8 bases, with 19 bases between the two germline ends. This CDR3 has 14 amino acids. CDR3 sequence (DNA): TGCAGTGCTAGTGGCGGGGGGGGGAAAAGCGAAGCTTTCTTT. Its protein is CSASGGGGKSEAFF.

This chain uses TRBV28 with TRBJ1-4, with a possible D match to TRBD1 (6 bases). Trimming took off 8 bases at V and 11 bases at J, with 21 bases between the two ends. Looked up from germline, CDR1 is MDHEN and CDR2 is SYDVKM. This CDR3 comprises 14 residues. CDR3 sequence: CASWEGFPRGKLFF. In DNA, the CDR3 is TGTGCCAGCTGGGAGGGATTCCCTAGGGGGAAACTGTTTTTT. The complete variable domain, with remaining parts taken from reference TRBV28 and TRBJ1-4, reads DVKVTQSSRYLVKRTGEKVFLECVQDMDHENMFWYRQDPGLGLRLIYFSYDVKMKEKGDIPEGYSVSREKKERFSLILESASTNQTSMYLCASWEGFPRGKLFFGSGTQLSVL.

This clone was seen a few times. This CDR3 reads CASSEEGGYTF. The CDR3 bases are TGTGCCAGCAGTGAAGAGGGTGGCTACACCTTC. This rearrangement joins TRBV6-1 to TRBJ1-2; D gene ambiguous. V lost 1 base to trimming and J lost 7 bases, with 4 bases between them. Per the germline V gene, CDR1 is MNHNS and CDR2 is SASEGT. This CDR3 has 11 amino acids.

Only a few counts were recorded for this clone. The chain joins TRBV28 to TRBJ2-3, with D possibly matching TRBD2 (7 bases). This CDR3 is 15 amino acids long. Germline V gene sequence: CDR1 MDHEN, CDR2 SYDVKM. The V and J ends lost 2 bases and 4 bases respectively, with 13 bases between them. The CDR3 region has the DNA TGTGCCAGCAGTTTAGCGGGGGCCGGCGCAGATACGCAGTATTTT. Translating gives CASSLAGAGADTQYF.

The chain carries TRBV7-9 and TRBJ1-1; D remains unclear. The length of the CDR3 is 14 residues. Trimming took 3 bases from V and 2 from J, leaving 10 bases between them. Looked up from germline, CDR1 is SEHNR and CDR2 is FQNEAQ (reference sequence). In nucleotides, the CDR3 is TGTGCCAGCAGCTTTGCGCAGGTTAACACTGAAGCTTTCTTT. Translated: CASSFAQVNTEAFF.

The J gene is TRBJ2-3, the V gene TRBV7-9; 7 bases align to TRBD2. The ends lost 2 bases at V and 2 bases at J; junction bases unmatched: 7. The length of the CDR3 is 16 residues. From germline, CDR1 is SEHNR and CDR2 FQNEAQ (reference sequence). This CDR3 is CASSLFPAGDTDTQYF. For the CDR3, the DNA is TGTGCCAGCAGCTTATTTCCGGCGGGGGACACAGATACGCAGTATTTT.

The chain recombines TRBV6-1 with TRBJ2-6; D remains ambiguous. CDR3 length equals 15 residues. CDR1 is MNHNS and CDR2 is SASEGT in the germline V gene. The V end was cut by 2 bases, the J end by 0 bases, with 5 bases between. The CDR3 sequence is CASSELFSGANVLTF. The CDR3 DNA sequence: TGTGCCAGCAGTGAATTGTTCTCTGGGGCCAACGTCCTGACTTTC.

The rearrangement joins TRBV12-3 or TRBV12-4 to TRBJ2-3; possibly TRBD1 for D (5 bases). The CDR3 length is 13 residues. V lost 3 bases and J lost 2, with 6 bases in between. The CDR3 here is CASSFRDTDTQYF. In DNA form, the CDR3 reads TGTGCCAGCAGTTTCAGGGACACAGATACGCAGTATTTT.

V usage is TRBV7-9 and J usage is TRBJ2-5; 9 nucleotides align to TRBD2. Germline loops: CDR1 SEHNR, CDR2 FQNEAQ (reference sequence). The CDR3 is 18 residues long. V lost 5 bases to trimming and J lost 1 base; unmatched junction nucleotides: 14. The DNA for the CDR3 is TGTGCCAGCAGCAAAGGGACATCAGCGGGGGGAATCCAAGAGACCCAGTACTTC. It is translated as CASSKGTSAGGIQETQYF.

This clone was detected only once. CDR3 protein: CASSLSADTGELFF. The CDR3 DNA reads as TGTGCCAGCAGCTTGAGTGCCGATACCGGGGAGCTGTTTTTT. The chain recombines TRBV5-4 with TRBJ2-2; D not certain. V lost 1 base to trimming and J lost 5 bases, with 9 bases between them. CDR1 and CDR2 from the germline V gene are SGHNT and YYREEE (reference sequence). The CDR3 runs 14 residues.

This clone was found once. J is TRBJ1-5 and V is TRBV19; D possibly corresponds to TRBD1 (5 bases). The CDR3 extends over 14 amino acids. Deletions cut 5 bases from V and 7 bases from J, with 15 bases between. Germline loops: CDR1 LNHDA, CDR2 SQIVND (reference sequence). This CDR3 is CASSVQGGGQPQHF. The CDR3 DNA reads as TGTGCCAGTAGTGTCCAGGGCGGCGGACAGCCCCAGCATTTT.

The chain carries TRBV28 and TRBJ2-1; the match to TRBD2 covers 9 bases. J lost 5 bases, V lost 8 bases, and 7 bases had no gene match. Germline V gene sequence: CDR1 MDHEN, CDR2 SYDVKM. The CDR3 length is 14 residues. The CDR3 nucleotides are TGTGCCAGCCTCCCAGCGGGAGGCAACAATGAGCAGTTCTTC. It yields the protein CASLPAGGNNEQFF.

The chain couples TRBV6-2 or TRBV6-3 to TRBJ1-1, with unresolved D. Trimming stripped 1 base from V and 5 bases from J, with 5 bases between. Germline assignment: CDR1 MNHEY and CDR2 SVGEGT. The CDR3 covers 12 residues. The CDR3 coding sequence is TGTGCCAGCAGTTACTGGGGTACTGAAGCTTTCTTT. This translates into CASSYWGTEAFF.

CDR3 in amino acids: CASSHDPLQRYEQYF. The CDR3 DNA sequence: TGTGCCAGCAGCCATGATCCCCTTCAACGGTACGAGCAGTACTTC. This sequence joins TRBV5-6 and TRBJ2-7, with D unresolved. Germline loops: CDR1 SGHDT, CDR2 YYEEEE. The CDR3 is 15 amino acids. V lost 4 bases, J lost 4 bases, and 18 bases lay in between.

This clone was observed a single time. The chain combines TRBV20-1 with TRBJ2-3, with 8 nucleotides matching TRBD2. The V and J ends lost 3 bases and 8 bases, in that order; junction bases with no gene match: 1. CDR3 length: 11 residues. The germline gives CDR1 DFQATT, CDR2 SNEGSKA (reference sequence). The DNA for the CDR3 is TGCAGTGCTAGCGGGGGGGGTACGCAGTATTTT. It encodes CSASGGGTQYF.

This chain connects TRBV7-9 to TRBJ2-1, with D tentatively TRBD1 (5 bases). Per germline, CDR1 SEHNR and CDR2 FQNEAQ (reference sequence). The germline V and J ends were trimmed by 1 base and 5 bases, with 18 bases remaining between them. This CDR3 spans 17 amino acids. The CDR3 here is CASSLVLQRGSNNEQFF. CDR3 nucleotide sequence: TGTGCCAGCAGCTTAGTTCTTCAAAGGGGATCAAACAATGAGCAGTTCTTC. Based on the CDR3 plus reference TRBV7-9 and TRBJ2-1, the full variable domain is DTGVSQNPRHKITKRGQNVTFRCDPISEHNRLYWYRQTLGQGPEFLTYFQNEAQLEKSRLLSDRFSAERPKGSFSTLEIQRTEQGDSAMYLCASSLVLQRGSNNEQFFGPGTRLTVL.

The rearrangement links TRBV19 to TRBJ1-5, with 8 positions matching TRBD1. Germline assignment: CDR1 LNHDA and CDR2 SQIVND (reference sequence). The CDR3 consists of 13 residues. The V gene end was trimmed by 6 bases and the J gene end by 6 bases; junction bases not matched to a gene: 4. For the CDR3, the DNA is TGTGCCAGTAGGGACAGGGTGGCTCAGCCCCAGCATTTT. Encoded protein: CASRDRVAQPQHF.

V and J are TRBV5-8 and TRBJ1-2, with 7 positions matching TRBD1. The ends lost 4 bases at V and 4 bases at J; junction bases unmatched: 10. The germline V gene has CDR1 SGHTS and CDR2 YDEGEE. There are 15 residues in the CDR3. CDR3 sequence reads: CASSDETGSSYGYTF. The CDR3 nucleotides read TGTGCCAGCAGCGACGAGACAGGGTCGAGCTATGGCTACACCTTC.

V gene TRBV4-3 combines with J gene TRBJ2-7, with D possibly matching TRBD2 (6 bases). The germline V gene has CDR1 LGHNA and CDR2 YSLEER. V lost 0 bases, J lost 3 bases, and 15 bases lay in between. The length of the CDR3 is 16 residues. This CDR3 reads CASSQDLGGGIYEQYF. The CDR3 nucleotides read TGCGCCAGCAGCCAAGATTTAGGTGGGGGGATCTACGAGCAGTACTTC.